Presented here are 18 T cell receptor beta chains from one specimen sequenced in a study of T cells after yellow fever vaccination. Via MiXCR, TCRdb re-called the 5' RACE reads, giving one row per CDR3 protein. Of a few hundred thousand distinct CDR3 sequences in the sample, about 8.7% were seen once. The input for sequencing was PBMCs, taken on the day of the first yellow fever vaccination. These receptors were obtained from a man aged 18 to 35 who received the YFV17D yellow fever vaccine.

This clonotype was seen a handful of times. V gene TRBV28 combines with J gene TRBJ1-6; D not certain. The germline V gene encodes CDR1 MDHEN and CDR2 SYDVKM. Trimming stripped 5 bases from V and 0 bases from J, with 2 bases between. This CDR3 spans 13 amino acids. This chain's CDR3 is CASSLSYNSPLHF. DNA for the CDR3: TGTGCCAGCAGTCTCTCCTATAATTCACCCCTCCACTTT.

This chain uses TRBV5-1 with TRBJ2-3, with TRBD1 matching 10 bases. The CDR3 is made up of 16 amino acids. Germline V CDR1 and CDR2: SGHRS, YFSETQ. With 3 bases clipped from V and 4 bases from J, the junction kept 8 bases outside the gene matches. The CDR3 loop is CASSSASGTGADTQYF. For the CDR3, the DNA is TGCGCCAGCAGCTCTGCCTCCGGGACAGGGGCAGATACGCAGTATTTT.

This clonotype was seen a few times. The J gene is TRBJ2-6, the V gene TRBV7-2; D is undetermined. Germline V gene sequence: CDR1 SGHTA, CDR2 FQGNSA. CDR3 length: 15 amino acids. Trimming removed 3 bases from V and 2 bases from J, with 8 bases in between. Here the CDR3 reads CASSLSRAGANVLTF. In DNA, the CDR3 is TGTGCCAGCAGCTTGTCCAGAGCTGGGGCCAACGTCCTGACTTTC.

J is TRBJ2-6 and V is TRBV7-9; perhaps TRBD1 as D (6 bases). Germline-derived CDR1 and CDR2 are SEHNR and FQNEAQ (reference sequence). The CDR3 loop spans 13 amino acids. The V end lost 9 bases, the J end lost 0 bases, and 6 bases lay between the germline ends. This chain's CDR3 is CARQGSGANVLTF. The CDR3 DNA follows: TGTGCCAGACAGGGCTCTGGGGCCAACGTCCTGACTTTC.

The chain has TRBV11-2 and TRBJ2-3, with D possibly matching TRBD2 (5 bases). CDR3 size: 19 residues. V was cut by 5 bases and J by 3 bases, with 27 bases left in between. From germline, CDR1 is SGHAT and CDR2 FQNNGV. The CDR3 nucleotides read TGTGCCAGCAGCCTGTTAGCCGGGATTACGGTCGATCGGACAGATACGCAGTATTTT. Protein sequence: CASSLLAGITVDRTDTQYF.

CDR3 protein: CASSLGSGGYSPLHF. The CDR3 DNA reads TGTGCCAGCAGTTTAGGATCGGGGGGCTATTCACCCCTCCACTTT. This sequence joins TRBV12-3 or TRBV12-4 and TRBJ1-6; the D gene is possibly TRBD1 (6 bases). V was shortened by 1 base and J by 8 bases, with 12 bases between the two germline ends. The CDR3 is 15 amino acids.

This clonotype was seen repeatedly, ten times or more. The gene calls are TRBV6-5 and TRBJ1-2; TRBD1 matches 8 bases. Trimming at V came to 6 bases and at J to 4 bases, leaving 4 bases not matched to a gene. The germline CDR1 and CDR2 sequences are MNHEY and SVGAGI. The CDR3 consists of 13 residues. The CDR3 DNA reads TGTGCCAGCAGCCGTGGACAGGGCTATGGCTACACCTTC. Translated, it gives CASSRGQGYGYTF.

This clonotype was counted many times. This chain connects TRBV5-1 to TRBJ2-3; D remains unclear. Germline V gene sequence: CDR1 SGHRS, CDR2 YFSETQ. The V end lost 2 bases, the J end lost 2 bases, and 9 bases lay between the germline ends. This CDR3 region has 14 residues. The CDR3 protein is CASSFRRFTDTQYF. CDR3 in DNA: TGCGCCAGCAGCTTTAGGAGATTCACAGATACGCAGTATTTT.

This clonotype was counted between two and nine times. The chain couples TRBV19 to TRBJ2-1; TRBD2 might be the D (7 bases). Germline V gene sequence: CDR1 LNHDA, CDR2 SQIVND (reference sequence). V was shortened by 3 bases and J by 3 bases, with 15 bases between the two germline ends. This CDR3 spans 16 amino acids. The DNA for the CDR3 is TGTGCCAGTAGTATCTTGTCGGGGGGCCTCTACAATGAGCAGTTCTTC. It codes for CASSILSGGLYNEQFF.

Ten or more counts support this clonotype. The chain links TRBV12-3 or TRBV12-4 to TRBJ2-1; possibly TRBD1 or TRBD2 for D (5 bases each). V lost 3 bases and J 7 bases, leaving 10 bases between the germline ends. This CDR3 region has 13 residues. The CDR3 DNA is TGTGCCAGCAGTTTGGGGGAAGCTAATGAGCAGTTCTTC. Translated, it gives CASSLGEANEQFF.

This clonotype was counted only a few times. The chain carries TRBV7-9 and TRBJ2-3, with TRBD2 as a possible D gene (5 bases). Between the trimmed V and J ends, which lost 4 bases and 6 bases, there was a span of 11 bases. This CDR3 spans 13 amino acids. Germline V gives CDR1 SEHNR, CDR2 FQNEAQ (reference sequence). The CDR3 here is CASSSPGGDTQYF. The CDR3 region has the DNA TGTGCCAGCAGCTCCCCAGGCGGGGATACGCAGTATTTT.

This clonotype was recorded many times. This sequence joins TRBV4-1 and TRBJ2-1, with D maybe TRBD2 (5 bases). CDR3 length: 17 amino acids. V was pared by 1 base and J by 4 bases, with 17 bases between. The germline V gene has CDR1 MGHRA and CDR2 YSYEKL. CDR3 DNA sequence: TGCGCCAGCAGCCAAGCGGGCCGGGGTCCGTTTTACAATGAGCAGTTCTTC. Encoded protein: CASSQAGRGPFYNEQFF.

This clonotype was found a few times. This chain joins TRBV4-3 and TRBJ2-3; no definite D call. Trimming shortened V by 4 bases and J by 3 bases, and 17 bases separated the two germline ends. Germline values: CDR1 LGHNA, CDR2 YSLEER. The CDR3 has 16 amino acids. CDR3 nucleotides: TGCGCCAGCAGCCCCGACTGGGATGGGAATACAGATACGCAGTATTTT. Translating gives CASSPDWDGNTDTQYF.

This clonotype was detected only a few times. The CDR3 sequence: CASSSTRGETQYF. The CDR3 DNA sequence: TGCGCCAGCAGCTCGACTAGGGGAGAGACCCAGTACTTC. The gene calls are TRBV5-1 and TRBJ2-5, with D maybe TRBD2 (6 bases). Trimming removed 3 bases from V and 4 bases from J, with 10 bases in between. Germline V gene sequence: CDR1 SGHRS, CDR2 YFSETQ. This CDR3 contains 13 residues.

The chain uses TRBV4-2 and TRBJ2-3, with 8 nucleotides matching TRBD2. The J segment lost 3 bases and the V segment lost 1 base, leaving 6 bases of the junction unmatched. The CDR3 sequence is 16 residues long. Germline-derived CDR1 and CDR2 are LGHNA and YNFKEQ. The CDR3 sequence is CASSQGRGGGTDTQYF. The CDR3 nucleotides read TGTGCCAGCAGCCAAGGCCGCGGCGGGGGGACAGATACGCAGTATTTT.

This clonotype appeared a few times. The J gene is TRBJ1-2, the V gene TRBV19; TRBD1 is a possible D gene (6 bases). The CDR3 is 13 residues long. Germline CDR1 is LNHDA and CDR2 is SQIVND (reference sequence). The germline V and J ends were trimmed by 5 bases and 1 base, with 8 bases remaining between them. The DNA of the CDR3 is TGTGCCAGTAGTTACAGGGTTAACTATGGCTACACCTTC. This sequence encodes CASSYRVNYGYTF.

This clonotype has more than one count but fewer than ten. The chain's CDR3 is CASSLTGPPNTEAFF. The DNA for the CDR3 is TGTGCCAGCAGCTTGACAGGACCCCCGAACACTGAAGCTTTCTTT. The chain combines TRBV7-6 with TRBJ1-1; D is possibly TRBD1 (6 bases). The germline CDR1 and CDR2 sequences are SGHVS and FNYEAQ. The germline V and J ends were trimmed by 3 bases and 1 base, with 12 bases remaining between them. The CDR3 sequence is 15 residues long.

CDR3 amino acids: CASSPRQVDTQYF. In DNA form, the CDR3 reads TGTGCCAGCAGCCCAAGACAGGTGGATACGCAGTATTTT. The V gene is TRBV9, the J gene TRBJ2-3, with a possible D match to TRBD1 (6 bases). In germline, CDR1 is SGDLS, CDR2 YYNGEE. The ends were cut back, 4 bases at V and 6 bases at J, with 12 bases in the middle. This CDR3 region has 13 residues.